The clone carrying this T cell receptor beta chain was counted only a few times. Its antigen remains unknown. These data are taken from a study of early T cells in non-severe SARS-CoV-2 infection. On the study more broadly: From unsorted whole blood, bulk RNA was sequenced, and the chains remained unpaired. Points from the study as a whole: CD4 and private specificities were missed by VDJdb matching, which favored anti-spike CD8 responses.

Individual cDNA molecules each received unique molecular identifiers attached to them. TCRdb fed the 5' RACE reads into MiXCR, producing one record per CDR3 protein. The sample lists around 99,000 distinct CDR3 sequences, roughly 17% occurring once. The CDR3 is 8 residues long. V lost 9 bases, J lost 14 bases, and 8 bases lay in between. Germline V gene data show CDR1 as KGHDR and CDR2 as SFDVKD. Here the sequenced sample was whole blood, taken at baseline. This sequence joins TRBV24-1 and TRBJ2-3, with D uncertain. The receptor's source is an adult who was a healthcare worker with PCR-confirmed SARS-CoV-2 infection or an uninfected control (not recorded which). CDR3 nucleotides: TGTGCCACCTCCGAAGGGTATTTT. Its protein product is CATSEGYF.